The subject of this entry is one TCR beta chain. The antigen remains unidentified. This sample was taken from a study of T cell repertoires in cytomegalovirus infection. Study-wide background: Public signatures in TCR beta pointed to CMV infection and matching HLA type.

MiXCR, applied by TCRdb to the reads, yields one record per CDR3 protein. The table lists tens of thousands of distinct CDR3 sequences, more than 20% of them singletons, with roughly 80% in the top ten. Study-wide results and limits: Public TCR beta family frequency separated CMV-and-HLA carriers, including in an independent cohort. The ex vivo response was dominated by HLA-C-restricted CMV-specific TCR beta clonotypes.

This CDR3 has 13 amino acids. Trimming stripped 2 bases from V and 6 bases from J, with 10 bases between. The germline CDR1 and CDR2 sequences are SGHRS and YFSETQ. This TCR was sampled from a human donor in good health (CMV status not recorded). Some clones in this sample may be carry-over from other donors' samples. J is TRBJ2-3 and V is TRBV5-1; D unclear. Sequencing input: PBMCs, sequenced either directly or after in vitro stimulation (not recorded which). The CDR3 DNA is TGCGCCAGCAGCTTAGGCGACGGGGATACGCAGTATTTT. Its translation is CASSLGDGDTQYF.